What follows is one T cell receptor (beta chain) and its context. V was shortened by 6 bases and J by 0 bases, with 14 bases between the two germline ends. The germline V gene has CDR1 MNHEY and CDR2 SVGAGI. The CDR3 consists of 15 residues. This specimen comes from a study of blood T cell repertoires in COVID-19. Looking at the study overall: Italy, Spain and the United States were the sources of the convalescent and acute COVID-19 samples.

Repertoires were generated with immunoSEQ multiplex PCR, while TCRdb's copy carries only in-frame clones and drops some. The repertoire has fewer than 250,000 clones, roughly 80% of them found once; the top ten carry just under 6.5%. This receptor was taken from an older woman with active or convalescent COVID-19. Sequenced material: peripheral blood. This chain uses TRBV6-5 with TRBJ1-2; maybe TRBD1 (6 bases). CDR3 in DNA: TGTGCCAGCAGACCCCGGCGACAGGCTAACTATGGCTACACCTTC. Protein sequence: CASRPRRQANYGYTF.